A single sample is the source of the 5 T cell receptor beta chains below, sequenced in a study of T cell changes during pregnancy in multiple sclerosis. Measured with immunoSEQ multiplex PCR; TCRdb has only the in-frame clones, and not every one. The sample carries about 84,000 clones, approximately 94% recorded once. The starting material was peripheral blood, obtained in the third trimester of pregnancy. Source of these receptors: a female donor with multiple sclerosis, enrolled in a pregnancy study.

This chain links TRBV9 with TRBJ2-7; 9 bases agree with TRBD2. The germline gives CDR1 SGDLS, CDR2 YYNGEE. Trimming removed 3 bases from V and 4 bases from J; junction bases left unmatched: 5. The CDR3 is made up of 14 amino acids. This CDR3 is CASSGGLASYEQYF. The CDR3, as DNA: TGTGCCAGCAGCGGGGGACTAGCTAGTTACGAGCAGTACTTC.

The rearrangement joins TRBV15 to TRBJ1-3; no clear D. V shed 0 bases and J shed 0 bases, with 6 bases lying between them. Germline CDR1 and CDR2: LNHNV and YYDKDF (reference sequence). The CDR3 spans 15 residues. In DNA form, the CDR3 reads TGTGCCACCAGCAGAGATAGAAGCTCTGGAAACACCATATATTTT. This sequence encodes CATSRDRSSGNTIYF. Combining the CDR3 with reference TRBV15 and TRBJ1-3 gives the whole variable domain DAMVIQNPRYQVTQFGKPVTLSCSQTLNHNVMYWYQQKSSQAPKLLFHYYDKDFNNEADTPDNFQSRRPNTSFCFLDIRSPGLGDTAMYLCATSRDRSSGNTIYFGEGSWLTVV.

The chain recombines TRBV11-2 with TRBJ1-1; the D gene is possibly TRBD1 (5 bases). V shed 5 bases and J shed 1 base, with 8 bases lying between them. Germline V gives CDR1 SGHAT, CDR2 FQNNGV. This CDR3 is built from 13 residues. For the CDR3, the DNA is TGTGCCAGCAGCCTGGACACGAACACTGAAGCTTTCTTT. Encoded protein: CASSLDTNTEAFF.

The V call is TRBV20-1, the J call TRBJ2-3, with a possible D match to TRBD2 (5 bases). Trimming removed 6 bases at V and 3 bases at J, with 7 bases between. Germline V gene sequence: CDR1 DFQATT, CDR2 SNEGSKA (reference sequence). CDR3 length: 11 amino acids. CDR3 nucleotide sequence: TGCAGTGCCCGAGGGACAGATACGCAGTATTTT. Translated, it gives CSARGTDTQYF.

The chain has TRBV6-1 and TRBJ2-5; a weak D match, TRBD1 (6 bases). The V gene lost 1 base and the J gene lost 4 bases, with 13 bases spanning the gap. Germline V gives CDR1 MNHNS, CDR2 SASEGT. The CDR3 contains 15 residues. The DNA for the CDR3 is TGTGCCAGCAGTGAAGTAGGGGGATCGAGAGAGACCCAGTACTTC. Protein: CASSEVGGSRETQYF.